This T cell receptor (beta chain) was profiled in a study of shared clonotypes between healthy human individuals. Study-wide results and caveats: The study drew on few donors, limiting represented genetic and exposure-history diversity.

The J segment lost 4 bases and the V segment lost 3 bases, leaving 12 bases of the junction unmatched. Germline V gives CDR1 SGDLS, CDR2 YYNGEE. The CDR3 totals 16 residues. Method: immunoSEQ multiplex PCR; TCRdb's copy keeps in-frame clones and lacks some. The sample holds over 2 million clones, around 96% seen once. Remarks on this clone: Antigen specificity is unknown.

CD45RO-negative, CCR7-positively selected cells formed the naive CD8 fraction, excluding terminally differentiated effector memory CD45RA+ cells. The source material was naive CD8+ T cells sorted from blood. J is TRBJ2-7 and V is TRBV9, with 8 bases aligning to TRBD1. This TCR came from a man between 18 and 29 years old in good health. The CDR3 DNA sequence: TGTGCCAGCAGCGAGACCGGGCAGGGGGCACTTTACGAGCAGTACTTC. It yields the protein CASSETGQGALYEQYF.